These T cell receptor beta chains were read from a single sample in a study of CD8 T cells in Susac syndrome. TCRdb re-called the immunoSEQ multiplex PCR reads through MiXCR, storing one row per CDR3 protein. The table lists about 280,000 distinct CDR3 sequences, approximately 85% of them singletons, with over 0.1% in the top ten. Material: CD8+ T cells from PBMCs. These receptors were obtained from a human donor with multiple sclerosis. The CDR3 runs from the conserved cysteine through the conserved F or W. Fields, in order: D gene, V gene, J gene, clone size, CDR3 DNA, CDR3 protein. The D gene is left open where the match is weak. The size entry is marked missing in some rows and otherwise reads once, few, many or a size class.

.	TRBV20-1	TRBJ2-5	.	TGCAGTGCTAGATCAAGGGTACGGTTGCAGACCCAGTACTTC	CSARSRVRLQTQYF
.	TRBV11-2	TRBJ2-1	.	TGTGCCAGCAGCGACCAGGGTAATGAGCAGTTCTTC	CASSDQGNEQFF
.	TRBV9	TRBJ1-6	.	TGTGCCAGCAGCGTAGATGGCAGTATCGATTCACCCCTTCACTTT	CASSVDGSIDSPLHF
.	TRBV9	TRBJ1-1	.	TGTGCCAGCAGCGTATCCGGCAGGGGGAACACTGAAGCTTTCTTT	CASSVSGRGNTEAFF
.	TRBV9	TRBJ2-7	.	TGTGCCAGCAGCGCCGGACAGGGAGGGTACGAGCAGTCCTTC	CASSAGQGGYEQSF
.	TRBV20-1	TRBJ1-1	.	TGCAGTGCTAAGCAGGGTGGTGAGACTGAAGCTTTCTTT	CSAKQGGETEAFF
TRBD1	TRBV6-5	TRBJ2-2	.	TGTGCCAGCGGTTACGGCGACAGGGACACCGGGGAGCTGTTTTTT	CASGYGDRDTGELFF
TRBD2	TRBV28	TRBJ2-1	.	TGTGCCAGCAGTTTACCCGCTTGGCGGGAGGGCTACAATGAGCAGTTCTTC	CASSLPAWREGYNEQFF
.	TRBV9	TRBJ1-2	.	TGTGCCAGCAGCGCCTCAGGGGCAGCTGGCTACACCTTC	CASSASGAAGYTF
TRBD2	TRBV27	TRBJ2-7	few	TGTGCCAGCAGTCCGGGGACTAGCGGGAGGAACGAGCAGTACTTC	CASSPGTSGRNEQYF
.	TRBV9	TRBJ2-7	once	TGTGCCAGCAGCGCGGGACCACCAACCTACGAGCAGTACTTC	CASSAGPPTYEQYF
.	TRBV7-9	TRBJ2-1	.	TGTGCCAGCAGCCCGATGGACAATGAGCAGTTCTTC	CASSPMDNEQFF
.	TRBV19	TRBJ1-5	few	TGTGCCAGTAGTTTAACGGGACGGCGGAGCAATCAGCCCCAGCATTTT	CASSLTGRRSNQPQHF
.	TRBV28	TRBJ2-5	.	TGTGCCAGCACCCGGTACTACGAGACCCAGTACTTC	CASTRYYETQYF
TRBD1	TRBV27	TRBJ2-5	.	TGTGCCAGCACCCCCGGACAGGGGGGTTGGGAGACCCAGTACTTC	CASTPGQGGWETQYF
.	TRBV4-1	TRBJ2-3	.	TGCGCCAGCAGCCAAGATACTGAGACACTTCCTACAACAGATACGCAGTATTTT	CASSQDTETLPTTDTQYF
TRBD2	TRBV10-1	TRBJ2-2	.	TGCGCCAGCAGTGAGTGGCGGGAGGCTCTCCCGAACACCGGGGAGCTGTTTTTT	CASSEWREALPNTGELFF
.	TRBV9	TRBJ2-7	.	TGTGCCAGCAGCGTAGAGGACAGATCCTACGAGCAGTACTTC	CASSVEDRSYEQYF
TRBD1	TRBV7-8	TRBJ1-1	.	TGTGCCAGCAGCCAATACAGGGGAAGGGACACTGAAGCTTTCTTT	CASSQYRGRDTEAFF
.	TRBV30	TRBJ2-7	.	TGTGCCTGGAGTAACAGGGGGGGCGACGAGCAGTACTTC	CAWSNRGGDEQYF
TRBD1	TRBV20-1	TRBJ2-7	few	TGCAGTGCTGAGGACAGGGGGAAACTCGACGAGCAGTACTTC	CSAEDRGKLDEQYF
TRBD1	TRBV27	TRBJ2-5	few	TGTGCCAGCAGTGTCGACAGGGGGCGCGGTGAGACCCAGTACTTC	CASSVDRGRGETQYF
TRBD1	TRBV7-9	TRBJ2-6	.	TGTGCCAGCTCGTACAGGGGCTCCACCGGGGCCAACGTCCTGACTTTC	CASSYRGSTGANVLTF
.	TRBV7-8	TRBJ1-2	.	TGTGCCAGCAGCGCCCGGGCCTTCTATGGCTACACCTTC	CASSARAFYGYTF
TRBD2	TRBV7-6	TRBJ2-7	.	TGTGCCAGCAGCTCGGGACTAGGGTACGAGCAGTACTTC	CASSSGLGYEQYF
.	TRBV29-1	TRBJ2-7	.	TGCAGCGCCCGCCAGGGGTTTTCCTACGAGCAGTACTTC	CSARQGFSYEQYF
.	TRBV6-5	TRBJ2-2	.	TGTGCCAGCAGTTACTCCGCGAGAGGGGCCGGGGAGCTGTTTTTT	CASSYSARGAGELFF
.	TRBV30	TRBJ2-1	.	TGTGCCTGGAGTCGCCCCAATGAGCAGTTCTTC	CAWSRPNEQFF
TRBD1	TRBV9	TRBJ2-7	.	TGTGCCAGCACCGTCGGACAGGGATCAGGGAGCGAGCAGTACTTC	CASTVGQGSGSEQYF
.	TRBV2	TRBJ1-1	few	TGTGCCAGCCCAGGGGCCCTGAACACTGAAGCTTTCTTT	CASPGALNTEAFF
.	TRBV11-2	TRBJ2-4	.	TGTGCCAGCAGCTACCAGGGATACAAAAACATTCAGTACTTC	CASSYQGYKNIQYF
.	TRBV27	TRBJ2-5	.	TGTGCCAGCAGTTTACGGTGGGGCGGGGAGACCCAGTACTTC	CASSLRWGGETQYF
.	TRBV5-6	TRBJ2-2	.	TGTGCCAGCAGCTTGAATCCGGAGGGTGTCGGGGAGCTGTTTTTT	CASSLNPEGVGELFF
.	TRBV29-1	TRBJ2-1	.	TGCGGCGCCGCGGCGGGCACCCATGAGCAGTTCTTC	CGAAAGTHEQFF
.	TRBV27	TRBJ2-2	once	TGTGCCAGCAGTTGGAGGGGTTCCGGGGAGCTGTTTTTT	CASSWRGSGELFF
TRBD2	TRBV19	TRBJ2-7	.	TGTGCCAGTAGTTTTAGCGGGGCCACCTCCTACGAGCAGTACTTC	CASSFSGATSYEQYF
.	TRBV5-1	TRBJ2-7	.	TGCGCCAGCAGCTGGCCGGGACAAGGTACGGGCGAGCAGTACTTC	CASSWPGQGTGEQYF
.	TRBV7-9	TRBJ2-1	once	TGTGCCAGCAGCTCGGGCCCAGCAGGGGACAATGAGCAGTTCTTC	CASSSGPAGDNEQFF
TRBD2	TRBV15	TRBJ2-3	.	TGTGCCACCAGCAGAGGGCTAGCGGGCTTTCCCACAGATACGCAGTATTTT	CATSRGLAGFPTDTQYF
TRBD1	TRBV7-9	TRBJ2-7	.	TGTGCCAGCAGCTTAGCGGGACAGCCCTACGAGCAGTACTTC	CASSLAGQPYEQYF
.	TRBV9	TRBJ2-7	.	TGTGCCAGCAGCCCGTCCGGGGGGCGCGGGTGGGAGCAGTACTTC	CASSPSGGRGWEQYF
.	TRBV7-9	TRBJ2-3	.	TGTGCCAGCAGCTTAGGACTAGGGCACACAGATACGCAGTATTTT	CASSLGLGHTDTQYF
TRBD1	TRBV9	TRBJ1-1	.	TGTGCCAGCAGCTCCGGGACAGTACGGATGAACACTGAAGCTTTCTTT	CASSSGTVRMNTEAFF
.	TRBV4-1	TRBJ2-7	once	TGCGCCAGCAGCCAAGATGGGCACCGCTCCTACGAGCAGTACTTC	CASSQDGHRSYEQYF
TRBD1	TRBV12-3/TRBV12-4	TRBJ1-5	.	TGTGCCAGCAGTTCCTCCGACAGGGTGCAACAGCCCCAGCATTTT	CASSSSDRVQQPQHF
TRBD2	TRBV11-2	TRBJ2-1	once	TGTGCCAGCAGCCCCATCAGCGGGGGATACAATGAGCAGTTCTTC	CASSPISGGYNEQFF
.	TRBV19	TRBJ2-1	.	TGTGCCAGTAGTGTCCAACCATCCTCAGGGGAGAGCTCCTACAATGAGCAGTTCTTC	CASSVQPSSGESSYNEQFF
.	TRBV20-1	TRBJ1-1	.	TGCAGTGCTAAAGATAGGGAAAGACGTTACACTGAAGCTTTCTTT	CSAKDRERRYTEAFF
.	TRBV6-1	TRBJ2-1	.	TGTGCCAGCAGTGCTAGGTACAATGAGCAGTTCTTC	CASSARYNEQFF
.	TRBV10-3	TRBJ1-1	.	TGTGCCATCGCCAAGGGGAACACTGAAGCTTTCTTT	CAIAKGNTEAFF
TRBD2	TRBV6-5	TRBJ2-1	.	TGTGCCAGCAGTTCGAGCCTAGCGGGAGAGTACAATGAGCAGTTCTTC	CASSSSLAGEYNEQFF
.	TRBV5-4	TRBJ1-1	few	TGTGCCAGCAGCTTGGGGTCCCAACCGGGAGCTTTCTTT	CASSLGSQPGAFF
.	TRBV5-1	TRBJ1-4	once	TGCGCCAGCAGCGAAAGCCGGGAGAGAAGTGAAAAACTGTTTTTT	CASSESRERSEKLFF
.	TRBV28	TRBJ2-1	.	TGTGCCAGCAGTTTGTCTCCCCACAATGAGCAGTTCTTC	CASSLSPHNEQFF
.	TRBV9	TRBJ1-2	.	TGTGCCAGCAGCGTAGCAAAAAGAGAAGATGGCTACACCTTC	CASSVAKREDGYTF
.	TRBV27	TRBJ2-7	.	TGTGCCAGCATGGGGCCCTACGAGCAGTACTTC	CASMGPYEQYF
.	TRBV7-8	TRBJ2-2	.	TGTGCCAGCAGCTTAACGAGACAACAATACACCGGGGAGCTGTTTTTT	CASSLTRQQYTGELFF